This T cell receptor beta chain was captured by sequencing in a study of shared clonotypes between healthy human individuals. Study details: Donor composition was a couple of women and a few men, aged 18 to 49. Three plates each covered CD4 naive and memory; CD8 naive two, CD8 memory one.

The naive CD8 fraction comprised CD45RO-negative cells positively selected for CCR7 and excluded terminally differentiated effector memory CD45RA+ cells. This clone appeared once. Other DNA sequences in this sample translate to the same CDR3. CDR1 SGHVS and CDR2 FNYEAQ come from the germline V gene. Trimming shortened V by 3 bases and J by 1 base, and 7 bases separated the two germline ends. This CDR3 comprises 13 residues. Under the authors' procedure: Sequence data from immunoSEQ were junction-only and lacked quality scores; consequently, filtering differed. Profiled with immunoSEQ multiplex PCR; TCRdb holds only in-frame clones, not every one. That table is the source of V, J and clone size, and D and trimming were worked out from the DNA. Of fewer than 850,000 clones in the sample, roughly 96% were seen once.

Sample: naive CD8+ T cells sorted from blood. The clonotype comes from a man aged 25-45 years in good health. The rearrangement joins TRBV7-6 to TRBJ2-7; D might be TRBD1 or TRBD2, each matching 5 bases. CDR3 bases: TGTGCCAGCAGCTTGGGGGAATCCTACGAGCAGTACTTC. This gives the protein CASSLGESYEQYF. Looking up the rest from reference TRBV7-6 and TRBJ2-7 gives the full variable domain: GAGVSQSPRYKVTKRGQDVALRCDPISGHVSLYWYRQALGQGPEFLTYFNYEAQQDKSGLPNDRFSAERPEGSISTLTIQRTEQRDSAMYRCASSLGESYEQYFGPGTRLTVT.